This entry lists 3 T cell receptor beta chains sequenced from one sample in a study of T cell responses to AZD1222 COVID-19 vaccine (dated by TCRdb to the early 2020s). Libraries were made using the immunoSEQ multiplex PCR assay. TCRdb holds this immuneACCESS table with in-frame rearrangements only. Some clones are missing; in checked studies, unresolved V genes explain under half, and the rest has no known cause. Recorded for this sample are 100,000 to 150,000 clones; about 90% of them occurred a single time. The ten top clones hold 4.4% of the sample. The time point tag for this specimen amounts to: baseline before first vaccination. The treatment or condition label of this sample denotes: meningococcal conjugate vaccine given as trial control. The material sequenced was peripheral blood, taken on day 0 of MenACWY control vaccination. These receptors were obtained from an adult in good health.

This clone occurred once. V usage is TRBV5-1 and J usage is TRBJ2-7; TRBD1 matches at 7 bases. Losses at the gene ends were 3 bases for V and 0 bases for J; bases not matched to a gene: 3. This CDR3 has 14 residues. The germline V gene has CDR1 SGHRS and CDR2 YFSETQ. The CDR3 coding sequence is TGCGCCAGCAGCTACTCAGGGGGCTCCTACGAGCAGTACTTC. This encodes CASSYSGGSYEQYF. The whole variable domain, remainder taken from reference TRBV5-1 and TRBJ2-7, is KAGVTQTPRYLIKTRGQQVTLSCSPISGHRSVSWYQQTPGQGLQFLFEYFSETQRNKGNFPGRFSGRQFSNSRSEMNVSTLELGDSALYLCASSYSGGSYEQYFGPGTRLTVT.

This clone was counted a few times. Because the CDR3's place on the DNA is in doubt, the DNA is left out and the CDR3 is given as listed by TCRdb. The chain joins TRBV4-2 to TRBJ1-6; the D call in the table, TRBD1, was not verified against the DNA. The CDR3 is made up of 14 amino acids, end residues included. Per the germline V gene, CDR1 is LGHNA and CDR2 is YNFKEQ. The CDR3 loop reads CASSGTGSIHPSTF.

This clone was counted a single time. V is TRBV2 and J is TRBJ2-1; D unresolved. Deletions cut 5 bases from V and 4 bases from J, with 9 bases between. CDR1 is SNHLY, CDR2 FYNNEI, per germline. This CDR3 comprises 13 residues. The CDR3 coding sequence is TGTGCCAGCAGTCACCCGCCGTACAATGAGCAGTTCTTC. Protein sequence: CASSHPPYNEQFF.